Shown below are 14 T cell receptor beta chains from a single sample sequenced in a study of esophageal squamous cell carcinoma under preoperative chemotherapy. One entry per CDR3 protein results from TCRdb running MiXCR on the PCR reads. The sample includes tens of thousands of distinct CDR3 sequences, approximately 50% of them seen just once. Time point reported: before preoperative PTX-NDP chemotherapy. The sample was taken from a patient given preoperative chemotherapy. These receptors were taken from a human donor with esophageal squamous cell carcinoma. The donor label of this sample is uncertain.

On this clonotype: The junction shows a germline mismatch at one end, possibly a read error. This chain joins TRBV7-8 and TRBJ2-2; a weak D match, TRBD2 (5 bases). This CDR3 region has 14 residues. The germline V gene has CDR1 SGHVS and CDR2 FQNEAQ. CDR3: CASSLGSDRGEQFF. The CDR3, as DNA: TGTGCCAGCAGCTTAGGTAGCGACCGCGGTGAGCAGTTTTTT.

This clonotype was picked up many times. CDR3 loop: CASSPRGGELFF. The CDR3 bases are TGTGCCAGCAGCCCTAGGGGCGGGGAGCTGTTTTTT. This chain uses TRBV11-3 with TRBJ2-2, with D possibly TRBD1 on 5 matching bases. From germline, CDR1 is SGHNT and CDR2 YENEEA. The V end lost 5 bases, the J end lost 7 bases, and 8 bases lay between the germline ends. The CDR3 extends over 12 amino acids.

This clonotype was found a few times. The chain recombines TRBV5-6 with TRBJ1-2; D possibly corresponds to TRBD1 (6 bases). Trimming cost V 1 base and J 0 bases, with 7 bases left between them. The CDR3 totals 14 residues. Looked up from germline, CDR1 is SGHDT and CDR2 is YYEEEE. The CDR3 here is CASSLQGTNYGYTF. In DNA form, the CDR3 reads TGTGCCAGCAGCTTGCAGGGGACTAACTATGGCTACACCTTC. The full variable domain, completed using reference TRBV5-6 and TRBJ1-2, is DAGVTQSPTHLIKTRGQQVTLRCSPKSGHDTVSWYQQALGQGPQFIFQYYEEEERQRGNFPDRFSGHQFPNYSSELNVNALLLGDSALYLCASSLQGTNYGYTFGSGTRLTVV.

This clonotype was observed many times. This chain uses TRBV28 with TRBJ2-1; 13 bases are shared with TRBD2. V was clipped by 5 bases and J by 7 bases; unmatched bases: 8. Germline-derived CDR1 and CDR2 are MDHEN and SYDVKM. The CDR3 spans 16 residues. The chain's CDR3 is CASSPAGTSGMNEQFF. Here the CDR3 DNA reads TGTGCCAGCAGTCCCGCTGGGACTAGCGGGATGAATGAGCAGTTCTTC.

The table lists this clonotype with many counts. The chain combines TRBV11-2 with TRBJ2-1; weak D call: TRBD2 (6 bases). The J call is uncertain, as TRBJ2-7 better fits the DNA end. The CDR3 loop spans 15 amino acids. Germline V gene data show CDR1 as SGHAT and CDR2 as FQNNGV. Written as DNA, the CDR3 is TGTGCCAGCAGCCGCCGGGACTCATCCTACAATGAGCAGTACTTC. This translates into CASSRRDSSYNEQYF.

This clonotype came up many times. CDR3 amino acids: CASSGQGSQETQYF. CDR3 bases: TGTGCCAGCAGTGGACAAGGGTCACAAGAGACCCAGTACTTC. The gene calls are TRBV7-2 and TRBJ2-5, with D possibly matching TRBD1 (5 bases). Per the germline V gene, CDR1 is SGHTA and CDR2 is FQGNSA. Trimming shortened V by 6 bases and J by 2 bases, and 13 bases separated the two germline ends. There are 14 residues in the CDR3.

This clonotype has a count of ten or more. The chain joins TRBV7-9 to TRBJ1-1; 7 bases agree with TRBD1. Germline V gene data show CDR1 as SEHNR and CDR2 as FQNEAQ (reference sequence). The CDR3 runs 17 residues. The junction had 8 bases not matched to a gene; V was cut back by 0 bases and J by 1 base. The DNA of the CDR3 is TGTGCCAGCAGCTTAGCGTTGGGCAGGGGGAGGAACACTGAAGCTTTCTTT. Translating it yields CASSLALGRGRNTEAFF.

The sample holds one count of this clonotype. It is likely a read error, because the conserved phenylalanine at the end of the CDR3 is missing. No DNA is shown, since the ends of the CDR3 on it are uncertain; the CDR3 is the one TCRdb lists. V gene TRBV7-6 combines with J gene TRBJ2-5. The CDR3 adds up to 11 amino acids, both ends counted. CDR1 is SGHVS, CDR2 FNYEAQ, per germline. CDR3 protein: CASSHQATRFS.

This clonotype was picked up a small number of times. The CDR3 here is CASSSPTTTDTQYF. The CDR3 DNA reads TGTGCCAGCAGCTCGCCGACAACCACAGATACGCAGTATTTT. The rearrangement joins TRBV7-2 to TRBJ2-3; no definite D call. This CDR3 region has 14 residues. Trimming removed 4 bases from V and 2 bases from J, with 10 bases in between. Germline V gene lookup returns CDR1 SGHTA and CDR2 FQGNSA.

V and J are TRBV7-2 and TRBJ2-7; maybe TRBD2 (6 bases). The DNA end is more similar to TRBJ2-5, so the J call may be wrong. The CDR3 runs 17 residues. Germline CDR1 and CDR2: SGHTA and FQGNSA. The CDR3 reads CASSSRGDFSNGETQYF. As DNA, the CDR3 is TGTGCCAGCAGCTCACGAGGGGACTTCTCAAACGGGGAGACCCAGTACTTC.

This clonotype was recorded at least ten times. The chain combines TRBV25-1 with TRBJ2-3, with 7 bases identical to TRBD2. Looked up from germline, CDR1 is MGHDK and CDR2 is SYGVNS. The junction had 12 bases not matched to a gene; V was cut back by 5 bases and J by 7 bases. CDR3 length equals 15 residues. As DNA, the CDR3 is TGTGCCAGCAGTTGGGGGGGAGGTACGTTGAATACGCAGTATTTT. Translating it yields CASSWGGGTLNTQYF.

A word on this clonotype: One junction end disagrees with the germline gene, perhaps due to a read error. The chain is built from TRBV7-6 and TRBJ2-3, with D perhaps matching TRBD2 (6 bases). Germline V lookup: CDR1 SGHVS, CDR2 FNYEAQ. The CDR3 has 15 amino acids. CDR3 nucleotides: TGTGCCAGGGGCCGGTACGGGACTGACACAGAGACGCAGTATTTT. Residues: CARGRYGTDTETQYF.

For this clonotype: A read error may produce the germline difference seen at one junction end. This chain uses TRBV7-2 with TRBJ2-5; D might be TRBD2 (7 bases). The CDR3 contains 16 residues. The germline gives CDR1 SGHTA, CDR2 FQGNSA. Written as DNA, the CDR3 is TGTGCCAGCAGCGGGCCGGGGGGCGGTGACCAAGACACCCAGTACTTC. It yields the protein CASSGPGGGDQDTQYF. Based on the CDR3 plus reference TRBV7-2 and TRBJ2-5, the full variable domain is GAGVSQSPSNKVTEKGKDVELRCDPISGHTALYWYRQSLGQGLEFLIYFQGNSAPDKSGLPSDRFSAERTGGSVSTLTIQRTQQEDSAVYLCASSGPGGGDQDTQYFGPGTRLLVL.

This clonotype was found many times. This chain connects TRBV5-4 to TRBJ2-3; D might be TRBD2 (5 bases). V shed 2 bases and J shed 5 bases, with 18 bases lying between them. The CDR3 is 16 amino acids. The germline V gene encodes CDR1 SGHNT and CDR2 YYREEE (reference sequence). CDR3 DNA sequence: TGTGCCAGCAGCTTAGACCCCACGAGGGCCTTAGATACGCAGTATTTT. Amino acids: CASSLDPTRALDTQYF.